This T cell receptor beta chain originates from a study of T-cell memory formation after mild COVID-19. This clonotype came up a few times. The germline V gene encodes CDR1 SEHNR and CDR2 FQNEAQ (reference sequence). V dropped 5 bases and J dropped 6; count of bases not matched to a gene: 12. CDR3 length equals 16 residues. TCRdb ran MiXCR on the 5' RACE reads and lists one entry per CDR3 protein. Of just under 550,000 distinct CDR3 sequences listed, approximately 20% are singletons. What was sequenced was PBMCs or a T cell subset sorted from them (not recorded which). The chain couples TRBV7-9 to TRBJ2-3; 9 bases line up with TRBD2. The source is an adult woman who had mild COVID-19 (a few samples of this study predate the infection). Cell type and time point are not known. CDR3 sequence (DNA): TGTGCCAGCAGCCCAGCGACTAGCGGCGATCGGGATACGCAGTATTTT. This sequence encodes CASSPATSGDRDTQYF.